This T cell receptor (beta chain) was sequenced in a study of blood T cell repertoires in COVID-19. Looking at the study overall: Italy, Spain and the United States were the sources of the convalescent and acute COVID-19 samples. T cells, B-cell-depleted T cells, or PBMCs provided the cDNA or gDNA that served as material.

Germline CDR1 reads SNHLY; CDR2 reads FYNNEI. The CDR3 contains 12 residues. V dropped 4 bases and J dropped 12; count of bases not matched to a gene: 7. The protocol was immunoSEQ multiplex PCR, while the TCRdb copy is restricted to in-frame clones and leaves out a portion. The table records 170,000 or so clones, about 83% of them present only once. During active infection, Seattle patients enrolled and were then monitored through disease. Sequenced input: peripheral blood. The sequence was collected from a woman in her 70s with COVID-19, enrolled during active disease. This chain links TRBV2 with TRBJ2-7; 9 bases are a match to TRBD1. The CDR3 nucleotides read TGTGCCAGCAGTGGCGGGACAGGGAGGGCGTACTTC. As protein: CASSGGTGRAYF.